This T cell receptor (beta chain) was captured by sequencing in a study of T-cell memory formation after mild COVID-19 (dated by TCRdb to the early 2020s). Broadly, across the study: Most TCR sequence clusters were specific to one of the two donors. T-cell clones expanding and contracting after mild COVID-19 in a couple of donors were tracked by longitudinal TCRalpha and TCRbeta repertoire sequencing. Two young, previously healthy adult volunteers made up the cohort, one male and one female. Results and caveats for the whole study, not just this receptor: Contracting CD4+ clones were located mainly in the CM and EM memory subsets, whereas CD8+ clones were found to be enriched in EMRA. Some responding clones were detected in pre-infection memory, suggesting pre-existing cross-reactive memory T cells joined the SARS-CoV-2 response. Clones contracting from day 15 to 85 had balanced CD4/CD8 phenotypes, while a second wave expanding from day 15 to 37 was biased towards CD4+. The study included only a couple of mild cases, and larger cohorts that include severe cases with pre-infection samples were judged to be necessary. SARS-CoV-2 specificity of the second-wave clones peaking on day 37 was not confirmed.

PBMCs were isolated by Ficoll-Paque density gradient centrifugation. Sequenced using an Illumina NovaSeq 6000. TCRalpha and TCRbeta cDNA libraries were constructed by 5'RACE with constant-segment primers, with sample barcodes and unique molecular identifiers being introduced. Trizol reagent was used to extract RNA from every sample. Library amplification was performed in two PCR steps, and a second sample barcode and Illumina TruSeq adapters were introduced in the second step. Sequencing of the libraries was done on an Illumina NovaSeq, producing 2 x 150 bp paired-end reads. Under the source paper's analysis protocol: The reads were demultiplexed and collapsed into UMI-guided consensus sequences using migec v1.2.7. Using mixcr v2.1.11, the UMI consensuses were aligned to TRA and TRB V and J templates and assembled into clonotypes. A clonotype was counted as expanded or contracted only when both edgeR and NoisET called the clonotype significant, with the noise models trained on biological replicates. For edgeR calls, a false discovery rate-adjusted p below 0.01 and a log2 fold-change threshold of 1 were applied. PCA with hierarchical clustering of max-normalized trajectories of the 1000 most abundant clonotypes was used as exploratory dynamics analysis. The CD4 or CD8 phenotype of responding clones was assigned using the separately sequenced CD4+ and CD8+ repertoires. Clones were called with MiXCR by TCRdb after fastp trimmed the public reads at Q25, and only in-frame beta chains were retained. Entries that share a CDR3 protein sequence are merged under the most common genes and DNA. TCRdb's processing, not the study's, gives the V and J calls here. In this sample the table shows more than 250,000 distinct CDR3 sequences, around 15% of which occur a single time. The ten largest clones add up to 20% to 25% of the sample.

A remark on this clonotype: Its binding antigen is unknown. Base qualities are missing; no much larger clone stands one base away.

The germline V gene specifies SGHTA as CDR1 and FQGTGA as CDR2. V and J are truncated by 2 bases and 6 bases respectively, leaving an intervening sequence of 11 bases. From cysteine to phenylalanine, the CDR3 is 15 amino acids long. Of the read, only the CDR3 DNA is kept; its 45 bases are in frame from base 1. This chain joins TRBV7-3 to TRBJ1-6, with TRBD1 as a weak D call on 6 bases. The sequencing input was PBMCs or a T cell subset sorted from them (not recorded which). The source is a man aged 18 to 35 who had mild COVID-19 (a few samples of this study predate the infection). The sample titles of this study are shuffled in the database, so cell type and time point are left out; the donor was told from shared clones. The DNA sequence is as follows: TGTGCCAGCAGCTTATCGGGGACAAGTAATTCACCCCTCCACTTT. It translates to CASSLSGTSNSPLHF.